Listed below are T cell receptor beta chains from one sample, sequenced in a study of T-cell memory formation after mild COVID-19. MiXCR was run by TCRdb on the 5' RACE reads, yielding one entry per CDR3 protein. Here the sample spans 340,000 or so distinct CDR3 sequences, 10% to 15% being singletons. Sequencing used PBMCs or a T cell subset sorted from them (not recorded which). Source of these receptors: a man in his late teens or twenties who had mild COVID-19 (a few samples of this study predate the infection). Cell type and time point are not known. Both conserved end residues are part of each CDR3. The D gene is left open where the match is weak. Expanded clones get a size class; other rows say once, few or many, or leave the size out.

clone_size: few
j_call: TRBJ1-2
v_call: TRBV27
cdr3_length: 15
d_call: NA
cdr3_nt: TGTGCCAGCAGCCCGGGAGTACTTCCGAACTATGGCTACACCTTC
cdr3_aa: CASSPGVLPNYGYTF

clone_size: NA
j_call: TRBJ2-1
v_call: TRBV7-6
cdr3_length: 17
d_call: NA
cdr3_nt: TGTGCCAGCAGCCCCCCCGCGTCAGGGTTCTCCTACAATGAGCAGTTCTTC
cdr3_aa: CASSPPASGFSYNEQFF

clone_size: many
j_call: TRBJ2-3
v_call: TRBV10-3
cdr3_length: 16
d_call: TRBD2
cdr3_nt: TGTGCCATCAGTGAGTATGAGGCTAGCGGGGGATATACGCAGTATTTT
cdr3_aa: CAISEYEASGGYTQYF

clone_size: few
j_call: TRBJ1-5
v_call: TRBV4-1
cdr3_length: 15
d_call: NA
cdr3_nt: TGCGCCAGCAGCCAAGATTCAGGGAGCAATCAGCCCCAGCATTTT
cdr3_aa: CASSQDSGSNQPQHF

clone_size: few
j_call: TRBJ1-3
v_call: TRBV6-6
cdr3_length: 13
d_call: NA
cdr3_nt: TGTGCCAGCGGTCCGAGGGACGGAAACACCATATATTTT
cdr3_aa: CASGPRDGNTIYF

clone_size: few
j_call: TRBJ2-2
v_call: TRBV29-1
cdr3_length: 13
d_call: NA
cdr3_nt: TGCAGCGTTTTTTTTTTAGTGACGGGGGAGCTGTTTTTT
cdr3_aa: CSVFFLVTGELFF

clone_size: NA
j_call: TRBJ2-3
v_call: TRBV14
cdr3_length: 17
d_call: TRBD2
cdr3_nt: TGTGCCAGCAGCCAAGATAACCTAGCGGGAAGGACAGATACGCAGTATTTT
cdr3_aa: CASSQDNLAGRTDTQYF

clone_size: NA
j_call: TRBJ2-1
v_call: TRBV18
cdr3_length: 12
d_call: TRBD1
cdr3_nt: TGTGCCAGCTCACCAGTGGGACAGGTTGCGTTCTTC
cdr3_aa: CASSPVGQVAFF

clone_size: many
j_call: TRBJ2-5
v_call: TRBV7-6
cdr3_length: 17
d_call: TRBD2
cdr3_nt: TGTGCCAGCAGCCCCAGACTAGCGGGGGGTGGCGATGAGACCCAGTACTTC
cdr3_aa: CASSPRLAGGGDETQYF

clone_size: few
j_call: TRBJ1-2
v_call: TRBV6-2/TRBV6-3
cdr3_length: 15
d_call: NA
cdr3_nt: TGTGCCAGCAGTTACGGCGGCAGGGGAGAGGGTGGCTACACCTTC
cdr3_aa: CASSYGGRGEGGYTF

clone_size: few
j_call: TRBJ1-5
v_call: TRBV28
cdr3_length: 14
d_call: NA
cdr3_nt: TGTGCCAGCAGTTTATTCCTTATTAGCCGGCCCCAGCATTTT
cdr3_aa: CASSLFLISRPQHF

clone_size: NA
j_call: TRBJ2-7
v_call: TRBV7-8
cdr3_length: 13
d_call: NA
cdr3_nt: TGTGCCAGCAGCCGGCAGGTTTCAGGGGAGCAGTACTTC
cdr3_aa: CASSRQVSGEQYF

clone_size: few
j_call: TRBJ2-2
v_call: TRBV10-3
cdr3_length: 14
d_call: NA
cdr3_nt: TGTGCCATCAAGGGACACCTGAACACCGGGGAGCTGTTTTTT
cdr3_aa: CAIKGHLNTGELFF

clone_size: few
j_call: TRBJ1-2
v_call: TRBV7-9
cdr3_length: 15
d_call: NA
cdr3_nt: TGTGCCAGCAGCTTAGAGTTGGTGGCCTACTATGGCTACACCTTC
cdr3_aa: CASSLELVAYYGYTF

clone_size: NA
j_call: TRBJ2-1
v_call: TRBV29-1
cdr3_length: 13
d_call: NA
cdr3_nt: TGCAGCGTTGAACTCCAATCCAACAATGAGCAGTTCTTC
cdr3_aa: CSVELQSNNEQFF

clone_size: few
j_call: TRBJ2-5
v_call: TRBV5-1
cdr3_length: 14
d_call: NA
cdr3_nt: TGCGCCAGCAGCCTTCTACAGGGCCAAGAGACCCAGTACTTC
cdr3_aa: CASSLLQGQETQYF

clone_size: few
j_call: TRBJ2-3
v_call: TRBV6-2/TRBV6-3
cdr3_length: 15
d_call: TRBD2
cdr3_nt: TGTGCCAGCAGTCCAGGATCTAGCGGCTCAGATACGCAGTATTTT
cdr3_aa: CASSPGSSGSDTQYF

clone_size: NA
j_call: TRBJ2-3
v_call: TRBV4-3
cdr3_length: 16
d_call: NA
cdr3_nt: TGCGCCAGCAGCCAAGACGAGGGGGTCGGCACAGATACGCAGTATTTT
cdr3_aa: CASSQDEGVGTDTQYF

clone_size: few
j_call: TRBJ2-5
v_call: TRBV4-3
cdr3_length: 14
d_call: NA
cdr3_nt: TGCGCCAGCAGCCCTGACGTGGGACAAGAGACCCAGTACTTC
cdr3_aa: CASSPDVGQETQYF

clone_size: few
j_call: TRBJ2-1
v_call: TRBV6-2/TRBV6-3
cdr3_length: 15
d_call: NA
cdr3_nt: TGTGCCAGCAGTTACCCTATCAGGGGGGCAGCTGAGCAGTTCTTC
cdr3_aa: CASSYPIRGAAEQFF

clone_size: NA
j_call: TRBJ2-3
v_call: TRBV5-6
cdr3_length: 18
d_call: NA
cdr3_nt: TGTGCCAGCAGCTTGTTGTCCTGGCGGGGAGCTAGCACAGATACGCAGTATTTT
cdr3_aa: CASSLLSWRGASTDTQYF

clone_size: NA
j_call: TRBJ1-1
v_call: TRBV7-9
cdr3_length: 19
d_call: NA
cdr3_nt: TGTGCCAGCAGCTTAGTGTTGCTGTGGGCGAAGGGACGAAACACTGAAGCTTTCTTT
cdr3_aa: CASSLVLLWAKGRNTEAFF

clone_size: NA
j_call: TRBJ2-2
v_call: TRBV6-1
cdr3_length: 16
d_call: TRBD2
cdr3_nt: TGTGCCAGCACTACCTGGGGGGGGGGAACGCCCGGGGAGCTGTTTTTT
cdr3_aa: CASTTWGGGTPGELFF

clone_size: few
j_call: TRBJ2-1
v_call: TRBV5-6
cdr3_length: 15
d_call: NA
cdr3_nt: TGTGCCAGCAGCTTGGCAGTACTAATGCGCAGTGAGCAGTTCTTC
cdr3_aa: CASSLAVLMRSEQFF

clone_size: NA
j_call: TRBJ2-3
v_call: TRBV12-3/TRBV12-4
cdr3_length: 13
d_call: NA
cdr3_nt: TGTGCCAGCAGGGGGGCAGGGATAGATACGCAGTATTTT
cdr3_aa: CASRGAGIDTQYF

clone_size: NA
j_call: TRBJ1-1
v_call: TRBV29-1
cdr3_length: 12
d_call: NA
cdr3_nt: TGCAGCGTACCGGACGTGAACACTGAAGCTTTCTTT
cdr3_aa: CSVPDVNTEAFF

clone_size: few
j_call: TRBJ2-1
v_call: TRBV5-1
cdr3_length: 15
d_call: TRBD2
cdr3_nt: TGCGCCAGCAGGCCTGTGCGGGGGGGTTTCAATGAGCAGTTCTTC
cdr3_aa: CASRPVRGGFNEQFF

clone_size: few
j_call: TRBJ1-5
v_call: TRBV12-3/TRBV12-4
cdr3_length: 15
d_call: TRBD1
cdr3_nt: TGTGCCAGCAGCCCCTGGACAGGGAACGATCAGCCCCAGCATTTT
cdr3_aa: CASSPWTGNDQPQHF

clone_size: NA
j_call: TRBJ2-3
v_call: TRBV5-1
cdr3_length: 15
d_call: NA
cdr3_nt: TGCGCCAGCAGCTTGGCACAGGGGGGGATAGATACGCAGTATTTT
cdr3_aa: CASSLAQGGIDTQYF

clone_size: NA
j_call: TRBJ1-2
v_call: TRBV7-2
cdr3_length: 16
d_call: TRBD1
cdr3_nt: TGTGCCAGCAGCTTAGTCAGGGGGTCAGCCTCCTCTGGCTACACCTTC
cdr3_aa: CASSLVRGSASSGYTF

clone_size: NA
j_call: TRBJ2-2
v_call: TRBV5-4
cdr3_length: 15
d_call: NA
cdr3_nt: TGTGCCAGCAGTTTAGTAAGCTCCAACACCGGGGAGCTGTTTTTT
cdr3_aa: CASSLVSSNTGELFF

clone_size: NA
j_call: TRBJ1-1
v_call: TRBV7-2
cdr3_length: 13
d_call: NA
cdr3_nt: TGTGCCAGCAGCTTACGGATGGGGACTGAAGCTTTCTTT
cdr3_aa: CASSLRMGTEAFF

clone_size: many
j_call: TRBJ2-3
v_call: TRBV7-7
cdr3_length: 14
d_call: TRBD1
cdr3_nt: TGTGCCAGCAGCCTCGGGACAGGGGCAGATACGCAGTATTTT
cdr3_aa: CASSLGTGADTQYF

clone_size: many
j_call: TRBJ2-3
v_call: TRBV12-3/TRBV12-4
cdr3_length: 13
d_call: NA
cdr3_nt: TGTGCCAGCAGTCCTCAGGAGGCCAGGGCGCAGTATTTT
cdr3_aa: CASSPQEARAQYF

clone_size: few
j_call: TRBJ2-2
v_call: TRBV5-1
cdr3_length: 24
d_call: TRBD1
cdr3_nt: TGCGCCAGCAGCTTGGCCGAGGGGGGCCTGACCCCCCAGCGGACAGGGGTATCAGTCGGGGAGCTGTTTTTT
cdr3_aa: CASSLAEGGLTPQRTGVSVGELFF

clone_size: NA
j_call: TRBJ2-2
v_call: TRBV10-3
cdr3_length: 15
d_call: TRBD1
cdr3_nt: TGTGCCATCAGCGGGACAGGGGACGACACCGGGGAGCTGTTTTTT
cdr3_aa: CAISGTGDDTGELFF

clone_size: NA
j_call: TRBJ2-1
v_call: TRBV4-3
cdr3_length: 18
d_call: TRBD2
cdr3_nt: TGCGCCAGCAGCCAAGATGGGGCTAGCGGGGTCTCCTACAATGAGCAGTTCTTC
cdr3_aa: CASSQDGASGVSYNEQFF